This T cell receptor beta chain appears in the sequencing data of a study of blood T cell repertoires in COVID-19. Overall study context: COVID-19 samples collected from the United States, Italy and Spain covered acute and convalescent phases.

There are 17 residues in the CDR3. V dropped 1 base and J dropped 9; count of bases not matched to a gene: 12. Germline CDR1 is SGHTA and CDR2 is FQGNSA. In the authors' methods: How many nucleated cells were present was estimated from reference gene primer amplification. Sequencing used immunoSEQ multiplex PCR; TCRdb keeps in-frame clones, though not all of them. The DNA was the basis for D and trimming; V, J and clone size are from that table. There are 250,000 to 400,000 clones in the sample; about 87% occur only once, and approximately 1.8% lies in the top ten. The TCR was taken from a woman in her twenties or thirties with COVID-19, enrolled during active disease. The sequencing sample was made of peripheral blood. The chain recombines TRBV7-2 with TRBJ2-1; 10 bases align to TRBD2. Here the CDR3 reads CASSLGGASGGQGEQFF. CDR3 sequence (DNA): TGTGCCAGCAGCTTAGGTGGGGCTAGCGGGGGCCAGGGTGAGCAGTTCTTC.